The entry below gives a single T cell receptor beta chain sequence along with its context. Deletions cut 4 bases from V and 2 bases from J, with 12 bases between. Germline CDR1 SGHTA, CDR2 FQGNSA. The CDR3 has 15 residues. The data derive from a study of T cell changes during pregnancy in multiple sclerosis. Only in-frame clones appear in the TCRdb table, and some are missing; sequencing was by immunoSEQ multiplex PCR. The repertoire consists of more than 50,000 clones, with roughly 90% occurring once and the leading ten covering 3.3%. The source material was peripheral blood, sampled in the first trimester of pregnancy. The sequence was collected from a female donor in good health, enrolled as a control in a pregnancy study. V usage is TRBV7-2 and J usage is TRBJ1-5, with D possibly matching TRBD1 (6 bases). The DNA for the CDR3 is TGTGCCAGCAGCTCAGGGGACGGTGGCAATCAGCCCCAGCATTTT. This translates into CASSSGDGGNQPQHF. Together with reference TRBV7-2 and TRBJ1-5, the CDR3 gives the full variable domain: GAGVSQSPSNKVTEKGKDVELRCDPISGHTALYWYRQSLGQGLEFLIYFQGNSAPDKSGLPSDRFSAERTGGSVSTLTIQRTQQEDSAVYLCASSSGDGGNQPQHFGDGTRLSIL.